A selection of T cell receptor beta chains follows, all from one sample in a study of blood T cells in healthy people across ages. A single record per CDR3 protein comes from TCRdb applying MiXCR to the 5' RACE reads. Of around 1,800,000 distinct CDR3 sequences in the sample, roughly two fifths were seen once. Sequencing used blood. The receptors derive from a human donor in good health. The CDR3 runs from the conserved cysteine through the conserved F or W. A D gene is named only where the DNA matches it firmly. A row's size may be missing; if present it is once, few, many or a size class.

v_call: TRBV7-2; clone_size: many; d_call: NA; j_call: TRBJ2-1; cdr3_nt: TGTGCCAGCAGCCTTATGGGAGCCTACAATGAGCAGTTCTTC; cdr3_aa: CASSLMGAYNEQFF
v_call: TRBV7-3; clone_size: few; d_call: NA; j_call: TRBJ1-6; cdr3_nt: TGTGCCAGCAGCCCGGCACATAATTCACCCCTCCACTTT; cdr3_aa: CASSPAHNSPLHF
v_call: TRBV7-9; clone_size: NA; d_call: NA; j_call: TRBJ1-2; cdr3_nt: TGTGCCAGCAGCTTACCGGGGAAAAGCGGCTACACCTTC; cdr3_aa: CASSLPGKSGYTF
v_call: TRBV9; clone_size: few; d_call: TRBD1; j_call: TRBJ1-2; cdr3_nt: TGTGCCAGCACTCAACCAGGGGGCCCCTATGGCTACACCTTC; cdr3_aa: CASTQPGGPYGYTF
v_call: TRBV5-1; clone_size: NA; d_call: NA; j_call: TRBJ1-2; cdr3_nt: TGCGCCAGCAGCTCCTCGGACACCTCGGCGGGCTACACCTTC; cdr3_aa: CASSSSDTSAGYTF
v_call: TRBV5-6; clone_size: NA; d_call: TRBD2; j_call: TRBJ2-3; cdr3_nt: TGTGCCAGCAGCTTTAATCCTAGCGGGGGGCTTAACACAGATACGCAGTATTTT; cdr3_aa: CASSFNPSGGLNTDTQYF
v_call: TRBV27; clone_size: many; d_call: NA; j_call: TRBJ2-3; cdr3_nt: TGTGCCAGCAGTTTAAACGGGGGAGATACGCAGTATTTT; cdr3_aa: CASSLNGGDTQYF
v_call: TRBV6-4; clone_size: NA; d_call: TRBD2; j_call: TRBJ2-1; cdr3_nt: TGTGCCAGCAGTGCTAATCCGGGGGGGTCGGATGAGCAGTTCTTC; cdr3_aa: CASSANPGGSDEQFF
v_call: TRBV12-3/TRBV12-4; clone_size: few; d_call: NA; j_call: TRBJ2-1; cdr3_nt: TGTGCCAGCAGTTTAGGAGCGGCCCGTACACATGAGCAGTTCTTC; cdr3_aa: CASSLGAARTHEQFF
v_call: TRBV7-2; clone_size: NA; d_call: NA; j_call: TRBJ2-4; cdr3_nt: TGTGCCAGCAGCTTAGTCGGGGACCAAAACATTCAGTACTTC; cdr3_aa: CASSLVGDQNIQYF
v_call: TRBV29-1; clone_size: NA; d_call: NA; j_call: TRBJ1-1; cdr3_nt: TGCAGCGTCCATTATAACACTGAAGCTTTCTTT; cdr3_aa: CSVHYNTEAFF
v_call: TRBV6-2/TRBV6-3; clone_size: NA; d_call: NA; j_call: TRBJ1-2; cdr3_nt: TGTGCCAGCAGTTTCGCGGATAGCTATGGCTACACCTTC; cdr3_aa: CASSFADSYGYTF
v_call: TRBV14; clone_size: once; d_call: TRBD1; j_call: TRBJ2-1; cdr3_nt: TGTGCCAGCAGCCAAAGGCGGTGGACAGGGTTGGGGGTATCCCACAATGAGCAGCTCTTC; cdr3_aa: CASSQRRWTGLGVSHNEQLF
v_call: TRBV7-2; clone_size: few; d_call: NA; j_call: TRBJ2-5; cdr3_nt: TGTGCCAGCAGCTTAGAGGCAACAGGGCGAGGGGAGACCCAGTACTTC; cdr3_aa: CASSLEATGRGETQYF
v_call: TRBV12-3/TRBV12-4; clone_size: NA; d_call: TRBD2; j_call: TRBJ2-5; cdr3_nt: TGTGCCAGCAGGGATGAGACTAGCAGGTTGAAGACCCAGTACTTC; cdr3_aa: CASRDETSRLKTQYF
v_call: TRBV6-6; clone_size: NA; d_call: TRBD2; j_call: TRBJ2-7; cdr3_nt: TGTGCCAGCAGTTACTCGTCGGGGGGAAGTGACGAGCAGTACTTC; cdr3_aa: CASSYSSGGSDEQYF
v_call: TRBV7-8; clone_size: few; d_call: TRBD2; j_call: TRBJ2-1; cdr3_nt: TGTGCCAGCAGTGGACTAGCGGGGGGCTATGAGCAGTTCTTC; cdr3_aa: CASSGLAGGYEQFF
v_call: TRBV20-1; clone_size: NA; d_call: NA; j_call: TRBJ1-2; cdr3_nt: TGCAGTGACCGAAGGGCCAATCGGGGCTACACCTTC; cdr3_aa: CSDRRANRGYTF
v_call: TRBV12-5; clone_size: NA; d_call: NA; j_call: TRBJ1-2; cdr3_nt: TGTGCTAGTGCGGAGGGAGTCTATGGCTACACCTTC; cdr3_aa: CASAEGVYGYTF
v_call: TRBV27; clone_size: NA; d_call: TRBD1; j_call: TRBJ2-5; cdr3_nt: TGTGCCAGCAGTCTTCACCCGTGGACAGGCGATTACAAGGAGACCCAGTACTTC; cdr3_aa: CASSLHPWTGDYKETQYF
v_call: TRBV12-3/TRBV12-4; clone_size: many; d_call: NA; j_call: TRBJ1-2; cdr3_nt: TGTGCCAGCAGTTTTGGGGAGCTCTATGGCTACACCTTC; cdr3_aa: CASSFGELYGYTF
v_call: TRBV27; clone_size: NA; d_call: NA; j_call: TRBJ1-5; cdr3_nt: TGTGCCAGCAGGGAGAGGGGTCAGCCCCAGCATTTT; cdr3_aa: CASRERGQPQHF
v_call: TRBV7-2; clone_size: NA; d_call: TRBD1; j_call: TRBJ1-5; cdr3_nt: TGTGCCTGCAGCCTCGGGACAGCTAGCAATCAGCCCCAGCATTTT; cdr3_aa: CACSLGTASNQPQHF
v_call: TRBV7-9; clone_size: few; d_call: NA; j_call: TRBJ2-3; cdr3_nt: TGTGCCAGCAGCTTCGAGACGGGAAGTAGGTGGGATACGCAGTATTTT; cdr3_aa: CASSFETGSRWDTQYF
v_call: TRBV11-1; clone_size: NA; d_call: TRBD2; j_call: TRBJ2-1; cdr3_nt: TGTGCCAGCATGGGGGGAATGGCACTAGCGGGGCGACACAATGAGCAGTTCTTC; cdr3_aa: CASMGGMALAGRHNEQFF
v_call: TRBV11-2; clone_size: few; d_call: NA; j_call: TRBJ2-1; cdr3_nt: TGTGCCAGCAGCCGACTTCAGGGTTCTGCCGGCAATGAGCAGTTCTTC; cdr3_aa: CASSRLQGSAGNEQFF
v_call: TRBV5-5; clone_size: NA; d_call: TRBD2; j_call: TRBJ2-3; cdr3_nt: TGTGCCAGCATCCCCGGGATAGCGGGGTCGACAGATACGCAGTATTTT; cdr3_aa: CASIPGIAGSTDTQYF
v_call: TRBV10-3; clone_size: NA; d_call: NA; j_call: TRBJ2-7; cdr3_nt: TGTGCCATCAGTGAGTCGTTTCTCGGGCTCTCCTACGAGCAGTACTTC; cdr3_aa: CAISESFLGLSYEQYF
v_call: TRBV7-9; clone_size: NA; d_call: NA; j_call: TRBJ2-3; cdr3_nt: TGTGCCAGCAGCTCCGGAGGTTGGGTTGGCACAGATACGCAGTATTTT; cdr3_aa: CASSSGGWVGTDTQYF
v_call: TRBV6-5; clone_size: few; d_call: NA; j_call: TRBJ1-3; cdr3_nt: TGTGCCAGCAGTACTCCGCCAGGGAACACCATATATTTT; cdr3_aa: CASSTPPGNTIYF
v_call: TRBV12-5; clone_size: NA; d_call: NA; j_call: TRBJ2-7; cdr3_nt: TGTGCTAGTGGTTTCACGACGGCTGGGACACCTCCCTACGAGCAGTACTTC; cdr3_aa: CASGFTTAGTPPYEQYF
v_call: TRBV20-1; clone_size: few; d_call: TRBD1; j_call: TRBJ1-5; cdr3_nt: TGCAGTGCACTCGACAGGGACTTCAATCAGCCCCAGCATTTT; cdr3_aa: CSALDRDFNQPQHF
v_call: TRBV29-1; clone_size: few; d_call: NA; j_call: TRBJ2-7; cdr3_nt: TGCAGCGCCCAGGGGGGCCGTTACGAGCAGTACTTC; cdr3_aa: CSAQGGRYEQYF
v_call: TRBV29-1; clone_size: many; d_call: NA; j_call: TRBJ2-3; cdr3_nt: TGCAGCGTTGATAAGGGTAACACAGATACGCAGTATTTT; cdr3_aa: CSVDKGNTDTQYF
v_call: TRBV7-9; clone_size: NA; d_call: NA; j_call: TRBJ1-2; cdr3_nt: TGTGCCAGCAGCTTACAGAAGGACTATGGCTACACCTTC; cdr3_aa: CASSLQKDYGYTF
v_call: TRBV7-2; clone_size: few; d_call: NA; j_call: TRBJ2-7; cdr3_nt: TGTGCCAGCAGCCCCACCCGGGGGTGGGGCTACGAGCAGTACTTC; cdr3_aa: CASSPTRGWGYEQYF
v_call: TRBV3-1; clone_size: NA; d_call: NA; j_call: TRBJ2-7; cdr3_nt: TGTGCCAGCAGCCAAGAACGCCCAGGTAAGGGACCCTGCGAGCAGTACTTC; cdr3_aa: CASSQERPGKGPCEQYF
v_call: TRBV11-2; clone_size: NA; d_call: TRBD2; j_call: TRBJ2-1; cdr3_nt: TGTGCCAGCAGCTTAGAGGAGCTAGCGGGGGGCCTTTACAATGAGCAGTTCTTC; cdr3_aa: CASSLEELAGGLYNEQFF
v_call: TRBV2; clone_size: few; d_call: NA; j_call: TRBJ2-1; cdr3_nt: TGTGCCAGCAGTGGGACAATCAATGAGCAGTTCTTC; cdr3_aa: CASSGTINEQFF
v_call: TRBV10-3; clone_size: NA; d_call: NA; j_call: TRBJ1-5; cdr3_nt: TGTGCCATCAGATCCGGGACCCTTAGCAATCAGCCCCAGCATTTT; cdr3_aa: CAIRSGTLSNQPQHF
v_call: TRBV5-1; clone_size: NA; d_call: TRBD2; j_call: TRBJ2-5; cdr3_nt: TGCGCCAGCAGGAACACCTTCAGGACTAGCGGGGTTCCTCTCGGAGAGACCCAGTACTTC; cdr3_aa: CASRNTFRTSGVPLGETQYF
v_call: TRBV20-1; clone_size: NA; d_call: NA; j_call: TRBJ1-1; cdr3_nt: TGCAGTGCGCCTCATCAGGGGAAGGATACTGAAGCTTTCTTT; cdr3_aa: CSAPHQGKDTEAFF
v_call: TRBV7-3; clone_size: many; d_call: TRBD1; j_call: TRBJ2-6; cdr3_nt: TGTGCCAGCAGCGCGACAGGGTTCGGGGCCAACGTCCTGACTTTC; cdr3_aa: CASSATGFGANVLTF
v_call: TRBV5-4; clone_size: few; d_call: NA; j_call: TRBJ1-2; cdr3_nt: TGTGCCAGCAGCATTGGGGGGTACCCCTCTGCGGGCTATGGCTACACCTTC; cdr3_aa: CASSIGGYPSAGYGYTF
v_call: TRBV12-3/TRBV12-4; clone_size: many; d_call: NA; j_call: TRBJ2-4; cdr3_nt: TGTGCCAGCAGTTCTTCACCGGGTAAAAACATTCAGTACTTC; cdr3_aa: CASSSSPGKNIQYF
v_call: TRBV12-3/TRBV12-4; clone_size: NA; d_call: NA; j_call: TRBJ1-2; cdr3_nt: TGTGCCAGCAGTTTCGCCAAACGGGGATCCACCTTC; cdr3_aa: CASSFAKRGSTF
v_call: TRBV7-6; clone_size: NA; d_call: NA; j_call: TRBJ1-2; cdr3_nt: TGTGCCAGCAGCTTAAACCTATGGGACTATGGCTACACCTTC; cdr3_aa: CASSLNLWDYGYTF
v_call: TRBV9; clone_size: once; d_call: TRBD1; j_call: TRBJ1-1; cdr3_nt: TGTGCCAGCAGCGTAGGACAGGGTGAGGGGAACACTGAAGCTTTGTTT; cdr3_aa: CASSVGQGEGNTEALF
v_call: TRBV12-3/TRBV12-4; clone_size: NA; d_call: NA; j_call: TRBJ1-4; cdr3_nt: TGTGCCAGCAGTCTAACAGCTGTCGATGAAAAACTGTTTTTT; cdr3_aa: CASSLTAVDEKLFF
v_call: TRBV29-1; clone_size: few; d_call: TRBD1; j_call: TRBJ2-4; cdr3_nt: TGCAGCGTGGCGGGACAGGGGGACATTCAGTACTTC; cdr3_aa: CSVAGQGDIQYF
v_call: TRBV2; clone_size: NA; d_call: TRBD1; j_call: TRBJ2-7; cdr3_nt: TGTGCCAGCAGAGGGGACAGGATATCCTACGAGCAGTACTTC; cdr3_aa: CASRGDRISYEQYF